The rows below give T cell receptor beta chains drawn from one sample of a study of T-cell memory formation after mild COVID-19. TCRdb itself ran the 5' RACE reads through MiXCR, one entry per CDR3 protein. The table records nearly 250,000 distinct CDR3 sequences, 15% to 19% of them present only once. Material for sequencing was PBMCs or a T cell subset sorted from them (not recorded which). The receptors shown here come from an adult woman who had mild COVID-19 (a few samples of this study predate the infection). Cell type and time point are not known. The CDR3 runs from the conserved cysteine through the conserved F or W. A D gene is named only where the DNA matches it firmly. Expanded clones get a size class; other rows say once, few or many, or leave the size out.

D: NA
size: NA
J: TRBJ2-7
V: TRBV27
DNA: TGTGCCAGCAGTACTCCGGGATTACGGTGGCAGTACTTC
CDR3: CASSTPGLRWQYF

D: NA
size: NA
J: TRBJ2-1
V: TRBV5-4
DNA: TGTGCCAGCAGTCCCCGCCAGGGGCCCTACAATGAGCAGTTCTTC
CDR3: CASSPRQGPYNEQFF

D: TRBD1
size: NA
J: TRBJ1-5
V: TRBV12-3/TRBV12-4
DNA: TGTGCCAGCAGACAGGGGGCTCGGCAGCCCCAGCATTTT
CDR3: CASRQGARQPQHF

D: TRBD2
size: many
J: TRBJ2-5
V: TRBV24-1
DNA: TGTGCCACCAGTGACCCGACTAGCGGGAGAAAAGAGACCCAGTACTTC
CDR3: CATSDPTSGRKETQYF

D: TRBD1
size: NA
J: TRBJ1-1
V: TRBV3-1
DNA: TGTGCCAGCAGCCAAGATTATACAGGGGGAAAGAACACTGAAGCTTTCTTT
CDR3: CASSQDYTGGKNTEAFF

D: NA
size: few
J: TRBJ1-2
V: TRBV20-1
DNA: TGCAGTGCTAGAGTTGTGGGCTCTCTGGGCCTCCTCCGGGGCTACACCTTC
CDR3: CSARVVGSLGLLRGYTF

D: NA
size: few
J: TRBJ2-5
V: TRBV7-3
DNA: TGTGCCAGCAGCTTATCCAGCGGACCCCAAGAGACCCAGTACTTC
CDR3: CASSLSSGPQETQYF

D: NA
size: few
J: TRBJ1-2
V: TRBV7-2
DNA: TGTGCCAGCAGCTTAGATGGCGGGGCCGGGGGCTATGGCTACACCTTC
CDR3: CASSLDGGAGGYGYTF

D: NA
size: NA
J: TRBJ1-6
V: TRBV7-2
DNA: TGTGCCAGCAGCTTAGCGTCGGCGAGCTCCTATAATTCACCCCTCCACTTT
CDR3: CASSLASASSYNSPLHF

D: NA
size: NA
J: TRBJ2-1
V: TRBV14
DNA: TGTGCCAGCAGCCAAGACCCGAGGGAGGAGTTCTTC
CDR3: CASSQDPREEFF

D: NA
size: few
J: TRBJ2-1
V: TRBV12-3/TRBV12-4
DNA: TGTGCCAGCAGTCCCTCGGGTACCTACAATGAGCAGTTCTTC
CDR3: CASSPSGTYNEQFF

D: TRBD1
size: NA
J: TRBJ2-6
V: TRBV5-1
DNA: TGCGCCAGCAGCCCCGAGACAGGGATGTCTGGGGCCAACGTCCTGACTTTC
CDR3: CASSPETGMSGANVLTF

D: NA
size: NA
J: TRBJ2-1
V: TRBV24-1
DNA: TGTGCCACCAGTGATCCCCGAAATGTAAACAATGAGCAGTTCTTC
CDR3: CATSDPRNVNNEQFF

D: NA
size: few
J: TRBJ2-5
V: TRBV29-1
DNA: TGCAGCGTTGCTGTAGTTGGGCTAGAAGAGACCCAGTACTTC
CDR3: CSVAVVGLEETQYF

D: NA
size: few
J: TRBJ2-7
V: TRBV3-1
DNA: TGTGCCAGCAGCCCTGCACCGGCCGACGATAAGCAGTACTTC
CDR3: CASSPAPADDKQYF

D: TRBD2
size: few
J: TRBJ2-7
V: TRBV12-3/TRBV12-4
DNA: TGTGCCAGCAGTTTCCGGGGGGTCACCTACGAGCAGTACTTC
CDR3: CASSFRGVTYEQYF

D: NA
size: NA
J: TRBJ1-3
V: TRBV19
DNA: TGTGCCAGTAACCCGGACGCTGCTGGAAACACCATATATTTT
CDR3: CASNPDAAGNTIYF

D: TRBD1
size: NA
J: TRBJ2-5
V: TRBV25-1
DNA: TGTGCCAGCATGGATCGGGGACAGACCTTCCAAGAGACCCAGTACTTC
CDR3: CASMDRGQTFQETQYF

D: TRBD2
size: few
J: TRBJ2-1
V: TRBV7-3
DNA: TGTGCCAGCAGCCCCTTCGGCGGGGGGGCAAGTGAGCAGTTCTTC
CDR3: CASSPFGGGASEQFF

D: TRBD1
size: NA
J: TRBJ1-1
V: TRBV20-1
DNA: TGCAGTGCTAACCAGGGGGCCGGCACTGAAGCTTTCTTT
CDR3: CSANQGAGTEAFF

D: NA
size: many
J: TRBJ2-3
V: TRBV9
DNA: TGTGCCAGCAGCGTGGGGGATACGCAGTATTTT
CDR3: CASSVGDTQYF

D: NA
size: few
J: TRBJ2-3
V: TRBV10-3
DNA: TGTGCCACAGGGACTTACACAGATACGCAGTATTTT
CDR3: CATGTYTDTQYF

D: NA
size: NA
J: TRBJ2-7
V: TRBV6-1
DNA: TGTGCCAGCAGTGAATACGGCAACTCCTACGAGCAGTACTTC
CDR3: CASSEYGNSYEQYF

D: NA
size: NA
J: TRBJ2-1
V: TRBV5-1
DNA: TGCGCCAGCAGCTATGAAGGGGGGCGGAGGGGTGAGCAGTTCTTC
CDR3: CASSYEGGRRGEQFF

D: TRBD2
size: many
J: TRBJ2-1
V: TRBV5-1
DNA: TGCGCCAGCAGCGGAGCGGGAAGTAATGAGCAGTTCTTC
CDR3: CASSGAGSNEQFF

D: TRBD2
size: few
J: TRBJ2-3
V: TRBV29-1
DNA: TGCAGCGTTGGGACTAGCGGAAACACAGATACGCAGTATTTT
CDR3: CSVGTSGNTDTQYF

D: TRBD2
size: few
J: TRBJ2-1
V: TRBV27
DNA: TGTGCCAGCAGTTTAACCACAGGACTAGCGGGAGTCTACAATGAGCAGTTCTTC
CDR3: CASSLTTGLAGVYNEQFF

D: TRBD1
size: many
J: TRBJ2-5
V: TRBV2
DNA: TGTGCCAGCGGAACAGGGGTGCCCGTGACCCAGTACTTC
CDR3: CASGTGVPVTQYF

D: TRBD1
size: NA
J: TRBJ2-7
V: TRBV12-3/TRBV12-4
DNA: TGTGCCAGCAGCCCCGGGACAGGGGGCGAGCAGTACTTC
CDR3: CASSPGTGGEQYF

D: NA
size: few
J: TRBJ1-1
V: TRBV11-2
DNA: TGTGCCAGCAGCATAAGTACGGCTTTCTTT
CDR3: CASSISTAFF

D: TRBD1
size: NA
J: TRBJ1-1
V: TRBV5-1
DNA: TGCGCCAGCAGCTTGGCAGGGGCCAGGGGGCCCAAGAACACTGAAGCTTTCTTT
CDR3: CASSLAGARGPKNTEAFF